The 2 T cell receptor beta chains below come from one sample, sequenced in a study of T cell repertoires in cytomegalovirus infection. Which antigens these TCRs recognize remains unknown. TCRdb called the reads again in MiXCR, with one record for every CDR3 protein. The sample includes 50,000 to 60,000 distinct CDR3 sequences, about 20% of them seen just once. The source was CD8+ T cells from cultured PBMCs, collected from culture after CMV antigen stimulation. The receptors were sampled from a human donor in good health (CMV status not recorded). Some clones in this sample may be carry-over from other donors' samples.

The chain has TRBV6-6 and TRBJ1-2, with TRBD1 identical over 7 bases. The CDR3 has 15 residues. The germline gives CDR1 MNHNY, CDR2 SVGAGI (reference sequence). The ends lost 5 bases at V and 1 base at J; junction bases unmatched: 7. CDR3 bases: TGTGCCAGCAGTGAGTGGGACAGCATTAACTATGGCTACACCTTC. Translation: CASSEWDSINYGYTF.

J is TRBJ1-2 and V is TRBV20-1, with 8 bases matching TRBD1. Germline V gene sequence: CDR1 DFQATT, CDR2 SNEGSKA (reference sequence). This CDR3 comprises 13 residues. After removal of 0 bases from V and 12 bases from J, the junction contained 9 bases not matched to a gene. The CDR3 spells CSARDSRDRLNTF. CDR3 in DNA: TGCAGTGCTAGAGATTCCCGGGACAGGCTCAACACCTTC.